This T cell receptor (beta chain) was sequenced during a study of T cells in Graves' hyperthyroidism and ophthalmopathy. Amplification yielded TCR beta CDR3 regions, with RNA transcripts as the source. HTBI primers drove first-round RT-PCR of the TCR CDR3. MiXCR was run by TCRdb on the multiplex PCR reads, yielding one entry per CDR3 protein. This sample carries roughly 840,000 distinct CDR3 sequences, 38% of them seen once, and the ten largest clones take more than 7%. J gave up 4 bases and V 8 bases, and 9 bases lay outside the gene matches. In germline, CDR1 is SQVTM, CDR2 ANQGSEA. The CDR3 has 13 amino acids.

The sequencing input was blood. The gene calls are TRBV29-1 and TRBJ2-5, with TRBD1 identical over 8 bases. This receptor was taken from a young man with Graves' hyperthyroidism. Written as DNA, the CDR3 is TGCAGCACCCCGGGACAGGTCGGAGAGACCCAGTACTTC. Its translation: CSTPGQVGETQYF.